Below, 27 T cell receptor beta chains from the same sample are listed, as sequenced in a study of blood T cell repertoires in COVID-19. The table came from immunoSEQ multiplex PCR; TCRdb's copy has only in-frame clones and leaves some out. The repertoire consists of about 230,000 clones, with 70% to 90% occurring once and the leading ten covering more than 10%. Specimen: peripheral blood. Receptors were obtained from a woman aged 18-29 years who had recovered from COVID-19.

The chain recombines TRBV6-6 with TRBJ2-2; perhaps TRBD2 as D (5 bases). The CDR3 runs to 14 residues. Trimming left V 2 bases short and J 15 bases short, with 19 bases between. CDR1 MNHNY and CDR2 SVGAGI come from the germline V gene (reference sequence). The CDR3 loop reads CASSYDDYSQSVFF. The CDR3 nucleotides read TGTGCCAGCAGTTACGACGACTACTCCCAATCGGTGTTTTTT.

V and J are TRBV9 and TRBJ2-7; D call uncertain. CDR3 length equals 15 residues. Deletions cut 0 bases from V and 0 bases from J, with 10 bases between. CDR1 and CDR2 from the germline V gene are SGDLS and YYNGEE. Here the CDR3 reads CASSVGELPSYEQYF. In DNA, the CDR3 is TGTGCCAGCAGCGTAGGCGAACTACCCTCCTACGAGCAGTACTTC.

The chain links TRBV2 to TRBJ2-7; 7 positions agree with TRBD1. J lost 5 bases, V lost 6 bases, and 4 bases had no gene match. Looked up from germline, CDR1 is SNHLY and CDR2 is FYNNEI. This CDR3 is built from 12 residues. The CDR3 DNA sequence: TGTGCCAGCAGCCACAGGGGAGACGAGCAGTACTTC. This sequence encodes CASSHRGDEQYF.

This chain joins TRBV4-1 and TRBJ2-7; possibly TRBD2 for D (6 bases). Germline-derived CDR1 and CDR2 are MGHRA and YSYEKL. CDR3 length: 14 amino acids. V lost 2 bases, J lost 1 base, and 9 bases lay in between. The DNA for the CDR3 is TGCGCCAGCAGCCAAAACCGGGAGTCCTACGAGCAGTACTTC. Translating it yields CASSQNRESYEQYF.

The V and J genes are TRBV15 and TRBJ1-6; 10 bases match TRBD1. Germline-derived CDR1 and CDR2 are LNHNV and YYDKDF (reference sequence). There are 14 residues in the CDR3. V lost 3 bases, J lost 13 bases, and 6 bases stayed unmatched. CDR3 nucleotides: TGTGCCACCAGCAGGAGGGGGACAGGGGTCCCCCTCCACTTT. The encoded protein is CATSRRGTGVPLHF. Full variable domain (rest looked up from reference TRBV15 and TRBJ1-6): DAMVIQNPRYQVTQFGKPVTLSCSQTLNHNVMYWYQQKSSQAPKLLFHYYDKDFNNEADTPDNFQSRRPNTSFCFLDIRSPGLGDTAMYLCATSRRGTGVPLHFGNGTRLTVT.

This chain joins TRBV9 and TRBJ2-7, with no clear D. Germline assignment: CDR1 SGDLS and CDR2 YYNGEE. The CDR3 runs to 15 residues. With 0 bases removed from V and 3 bases from J, the gap between germline ends came to 13 bases. The CDR3 here is CASSVDPRSDYEQYF. CDR3 in DNA: TGTGCCAGCAGCGTAGATCCCCGGAGCGACTACGAGCAGTACTTC.

V and J are TRBV11-2 and TRBJ2-2, with D possibly being TRBD2 (5 bases). Trimming stripped 1 base from V and 6 bases from J, with 9 bases between. The CDR3 totals 14 residues. CDR1 and CDR2 from the germline V gene are SGHAT and FQNNGV. CDR3 sequence reads: CASSLVSGSGELFF. CDR3 DNA: TGTGCCAGCAGCTTAGTTTCGGGGTCCGGGGAGCTGTTTTTT.

This chain joins TRBV23-1 and TRBJ2-2; D call uncertain. TRBV23-1 is identified as an open reading frame with a role that is uncertain. V was cut by 4 bases and J by 0 bases, with 12 bases left in between. CDR3 length equals 16 residues. For the CDR3, the DNA is TGCGCCAGCAGTCCTCCCGGGTTTACGAACACCGGGGAGCTGTTTTTT. Protein product: CASSPPGFTNTGELFF.

The CDR3 loop is CASTPDRGDYEQYF. As DNA, the CDR3 is TGCGCCAGCACCCCGGACAGGGGGGACTACGAGCAGTACTTC. The chain is built from TRBV5-1 and TRBJ2-7; the match to TRBD1 covers 10 bases. Trimming took 6 bases from V and 3 from J; bases not matched to a gene: 6. The CDR3 has 14 amino acids. Germline CDR1 is SGHRS and CDR2 is YFSETQ. The whole variable domain, remainder taken from reference TRBV5-1 and TRBJ2-7, is KAGVTQTPRYLIKTRGQQVTLSCSPISGHRSVSWYQQTPGQGLQFLFEYFSETQRNKGNFPGRFSGRQFSNSRSEMNVSTLELGDSALYLCASTPDRGDYEQYFGPGTRLTVT.

The chain recombines TRBV5-1 with TRBJ1-2; no clear D. This CDR3 region has 17 residues. Trimming left V 1 base short and J 1 base short, with 17 bases between. Germline V lookup: CDR1 SGHRS, CDR2 YFSETQ. CDR3 residues: CASSLPLQASGNYGYTF. The CDR3 DNA follows: TGCGCCAGCAGCTTGCCTCTCCAGGCCAGTGGTAACTATGGCTACACCTTC.

This clone was counted at least ten times. The rearrangement uses TRBV7-2 and TRBJ2-7; 13 bases map to TRBD2. Germline loops: CDR1 SGHTA, CDR2 FQGNSA. With 5 bases clipped from V and 2 bases from J, the junction kept 6 bases outside the gene matches. The length of the CDR3 is 16 residues. Here the CDR3 DNA reads TGTGCCAGCAGCCCAGGACTAGCGGGAGCCCCCTACGAGCAGTACTTC. The encoded protein is CASSPGLAGAPYEQYF.

The chain employs TRBV6-6 and TRBJ1-3, with 7 bases lining up with TRBD1. V trimming: 9 bases; J trimming: 7 bases; junction bases outside the gene matches: 6. Germline CDR1 reads MNHNY; CDR2 reads SVGAGI (reference sequence). The CDR3 is made up of 12 amino acids. In DNA form, the CDR3 reads TGTGCCAGTACAGGGGCGGTGAACACCATATATTTT. As protein: CASTGAVNTIYF.

This rearrangement joins TRBV5-1 to TRBJ1-1; D perhaps matches TRBD1 (5 bases). Germline CDR1 reads SGHRS; CDR2 reads YFSETQ. This CDR3 is built from 14 residues. V was cut by 2 bases and J by 4 bases, with 12 bases left in between. Here the CDR3 DNA reads TGCGCCAGCAGCTTACTCCAGGGAGGCACTGAAGCTTTCTTT. As protein: CASSLLQGGTEAFF. Full variable domain (remainder filled in from reference TRBV5-1 and TRBJ1-1): KAGVTQTPRYLIKTRGQQVTLSCSPISGHRSVSWYQQTPGQGLQFLFEYFSETQRNKGNFPGRFSGRQFSNSRSEMNVSTLELGDSALYLCASSLLQGGTEAFFGQGTRLTVV.

This clone was recorded only once. The rearrangement joins TRBV9 to TRBJ2-1; the match to TRBD2 covers 7 bases. The length of the CDR3 is 15 residues. V lost 0 bases and J lost 5; bases outside the gene matches: 5. Germline V gene data show CDR1 as SGDLS and CDR2 as YYNGEE. The CDR3: CASSVEREVDNEQFF. The CDR3 nucleotides read TGTGCCAGCAGCGTAGAACGGGAGGTCGACAATGAGCAGTTCTTC.

This clone appeared a few times. This chain uses TRBV4-1 with TRBJ2-3; possible D gene TRBD2, 6 bases. V was trimmed by 1 base and J by 4 bases, leaving 9 bases between them. The germline gives CDR1 MGHRA, CDR2 YSYEKL. The CDR3 covers 14 residues. The CDR3, as DNA: TGCGCCAGCAGCCAAGTCACGGGGGCAGATACGCAGTATTTT. Its translation is CASSQVTGADTQYF.

The rearrangement links TRBV20-1 to TRBJ2-5; D is tentatively TRBD1 or TRBD2 (5 bases each). Per germline, CDR1 DFQATT and CDR2 SNEGSKA (reference sequence). V dropped 4 bases and J dropped 5 bases, with 14 bases sitting between them. This CDR3 spans 13 amino acids. CDR3 residues: CSANEGSAETQYF. The CDR3 DNA sequence: TGCAGTGCTAATGAGGGGAGCGCGGAGACCCAGTACTTC.

The chain uses TRBV19 and TRBJ2-5; 12 bases match TRBD2. The germline CDR1 and CDR2 sequences are LNHDA and SQIVND (reference sequence). The CDR3 contains 15 residues. The junction had 3 bases not matched to a gene; V was cut back by 3 bases and J by 4 bases. In DNA, the CDR3 is TGTGCCAGTAGTATTGCTAGCGGGAGGGGAGAGACCCAGTACTTC. The encoded protein is CASSIASGRGETQYF.

This rearrangement joins TRBV5-1 to TRBJ2-2, with 8 bases identical to TRBD2. CDR3 length: 16 residues. The ends lost 3 bases at V and 5 bases at J; junction bases unmatched: 9. CDR1 and CDR2 from the germline V gene are SGHRS and YFSETQ. CDR3 in DNA: TGCGCCAGCAGCTCCTCTGGCGGGAGGAGGACCGGGGAGCTGTTTTTT. It specifies CASSSSGGRRTGELFF.

The chain couples TRBV27 to TRBJ2-1; possible D gene TRBD1, 5 bases. V was trimmed by 4 bases and J by 15 bases, leaving 13 bases between them. Germline V CDR1 and CDR2: MNHEY, SMNVEV (reference sequence). The CDR3 is 11 amino acids. The CDR3 nucleotides read TGTGCCAGCAGTTACAAGGGGTACTCGTTCTTC. Protein sequence: CASSYKGYSFF.

The J gene is TRBJ1-6, the V gene TRBV3-1 (or the pseudogene TRBV3-2); D is possibly TRBD1 (6 bases). V lost 2 bases to trimming and J lost 7 bases, with 18 bases between them. The length of the CDR3 is 17 residues. CDR1 and CDR2 from the germline V gene are LGHDT and YNNKEL (reference sequence). The CDR3 here is CASSQRGGRRVNSPLHF. DNA for the CDR3: TGTGCCAGCAGCCAAAGGGGGGGAAGGAGGGTGAATTCACCCCTCCACTTT.

This chain connects TRBV6-5 to TRBJ1-1, with D possibly being TRBD1 (5 bases). Germline V gene data show CDR1 as MNHEY and CDR2 as SVGAGI. This CDR3 has 13 amino acids. Trimming removed 6 bases at V and 2 bases at J, with 10 bases between. CDR3 residues: CASRDRVNTEAFF. The CDR3 DNA follows: TGTGCCAGCAGAGACAGAGTAAACACTGAAGCTTTCTTT.

The chain carries TRBV11-2 and TRBJ1-1, with 7 bases that match TRBD1. In germline, CDR1 is SGHAT, CDR2 FQNNGV. This CDR3 spans 13 amino acids. V trimming: 5 bases; J trimming: 5 bases; junction bases outside the gene matches: 5. The CDR3 protein is CASSPTGRTEAFF. As DNA, the CDR3 is TGTGCCAGCAGCCCGACAGGGAGGACTGAAGCTTTCTTT.

The chain has TRBV5-1 and TRBJ2-1; 13 nucleotides agree with TRBD2. Unmatched junction bases numbered 15, after V lost 4 bases and J lost 8 bases. This CDR3 region has 18 residues. The germline gives CDR1 SGHRS, CDR2 YFSETQ. The CDR3 reads CASSPFLRGTSGTDEQFF. CDR3 coding DNA: TGCGCCAGCAGCCCTTTTCTTCGGGGGACTAGCGGGACGGATGAGCAGTTCTTC.

This clone was seen a single time. This chain links TRBV27 with TRBJ1-2, with 10 bases identical to TRBD1. The CDR3 is made up of 16 amino acids. CDR1 MNHEY and CDR2 SMNVEV come from the germline V gene (reference sequence). Trimming removed 3 bases from V and 7 bases from J; junction bases left unmatched: 11. CDR3 loop: CASSFSSRQGAVGYTF. Here the CDR3 DNA reads TGTGCCAGCAGTTTTTCCTCTAGACAGGGGGCTGTTGGCTACACCTTC.

This clone has more than one count but fewer than ten. The chain combines TRBV5-5 with TRBJ1-6; D is undetermined. This CDR3 region has 14 residues. From germline, CDR1 is SGHKS and CDR2 YYEKEE (reference sequence). Trimming took off 1 base at V and 7 bases at J, with 9 bases between the two ends. The CDR3 loop is CASSLFEENSPLHF. The CDR3 nucleotides read TGTGCCAGCAGCTTGTTTGAGGAAAATTCACCCCTCCACTTT.

The J gene is TRBJ2-4, the V gene TRBV7-9; D call uncertain. This CDR3 spans 11 amino acids. V was shortened by 5 bases and J by 7 bases, with 6 bases between the two germline ends. Germline CDR1 reads SEHNR; CDR2 reads FQNEAQ (reference sequence). The CDR3 sequence is CASSPENIQYF. The DNA for the CDR3 is TGTGCCAGCAGCCCGGAGAACATTCAGTACTTC. The full variable domain, completed using reference TRBV7-9 and TRBJ2-4, is DTGVSQNPRHKITKRGQNVTFRCDPISEHNRLYWYRQTLGQGPEFLTYFQNEAQLEKSRLLSDRFSAERPKGSFSTLEIQRTEQGDSAMYLCASSPENIQYFGAGTRLSVL.

The chain is built from TRBV6-8 and TRBJ2-7; the match to TRBD2 covers 7 bases. Germline CDR1 reads MNHGY; CDR2 reads SAAAGT. The trim removed 5 bases at V and 4 bases at J, leaving 20 bases unmatched. The CDR3 is 18 amino acids. CDR3 amino acids: CASSGGAIREAWRYEQYF. The DNA of the CDR3 is TGTGCCAGCAGTGGGGGAGCAATTCGGGAGGCTTGGAGGTACGAGCAGTACTTC.